The rows below give T cell receptor beta chains drawn from one sample of a study of CD8+ T cells in alopecia areata. Produced via immunoSEQ multiplex PCR; TCRdb's table is partial and in-frame only. This table holds roughly 150,000 clones, about two thirds found once. Sequences were obtained from CD8+ T cells sorted from blood. These TCRs come from a human donor in good health. Each CDR3 is given with its conserved first and last residue. D genes are given only for firm matches. Not all rows give a size; the values are once, few, many and, for expanded clones, a class.

d_call: -
clone_size: few
v_call: TRBV13
j_call: TRBJ2-3
cdr3_aa: CASSLRDSTDTQYF
cdr3_nt: TGTGCCAGCAGCTTAAGGGATAGCACAGATACGCAGTATTTT

d_call: TRBD1
clone_size: -
v_call: TRBV6-5
j_call: TRBJ2-1
cdr3_aa: CASSRTGSNEQFF
cdr3_nt: TGTGCCAGCAGCCGGACAGGGTCAAATGAGCAGTTCTTC

d_call: TRBD2
clone_size: -
v_call: TRBV5-1
j_call: TRBJ2-3
cdr3_aa: CASSLLAGATDTQYF
cdr3_nt: TGCGCCAGCAGCCTCCTAGCGGGGGCGACAGATACGCAGTATTTT

d_call: TRBD2
clone_size: -
v_call: TRBV27
j_call: TRBJ2-1
cdr3_aa: CASSLSVAGGLFF
cdr3_nt: TGTGCCAGCAGTTTATCGGTTGCGGGAGGGCTGTTCTTC

d_call: -
clone_size: -
v_call: TRBV29-1
j_call: TRBJ2-7
cdr3_aa: CSVESGSYEQYF
cdr3_nt: TGCAGCGTTGAGTCCGGGTCCTACGAGCAGTACTTC

d_call: -
clone_size: -
v_call: TRBV12-5
j_call: TRBJ1-1
cdr3_aa: CASGPGDNTEAFF
cdr3_nt: TGTGCTAGTGGCCCCGGGGATAACACTGAAGCTTTCTTT

d_call: TRBD1
clone_size: -
v_call: TRBV7-8
j_call: TRBJ2-4
cdr3_aa: CASSLEGQGIAAKNIQYF
cdr3_nt: TGTGCCAGCAGCTTAGAGGGACAGGGAATAGCGGCCAAAAACATTCAGTACTTC

d_call: -
clone_size: -
v_call: TRBV29-1
j_call: TRBJ2-6
cdr3_aa: CSVILRARLDSGANVLTF
cdr3_nt: TGCAGCGTTATCCTCCGGGCCAGACTTGACTCTGGGGCCAACGTCCTGACTTTC

d_call: -
clone_size: -
v_call: TRBV5-1
j_call: TRBJ1-6
cdr3_aa: CASSLVENVRRANSPLHF
cdr3_nt: TGCGCCAGCAGCTTAGTGGAAAATGTCCGTCGAGCTAATTCACCCCTCCACTTT

d_call: -
clone_size: -
v_call: TRBV9
j_call: TRBJ1-1
cdr3_aa: CASSVGQANTEAFF
cdr3_nt: TGTGCCAGCAGCGTAGGGCAGGCGAACACTGAAGCTTTCTTT

d_call: -
clone_size: once
v_call: TRBV7-8
j_call: TRBJ2-4
cdr3_aa: CASSPLIWAENIQYF
cdr3_nt: TGTGCCAGCAGCCCCCTGATTTGGGCAGAAAACATTCAGTACTTC

d_call: TRBD1
clone_size: few
v_call: TRBV10-3
j_call: TRBJ2-3
cdr3_aa: CAISGGQDPVPADTQYF
cdr3_nt: TGTGCCATCAGTGGGGGACAGGACCCGGTGCCGGCAGATACGCAGTATTTT

d_call: -
clone_size: few
v_call: TRBV2
j_call: TRBJ2-2
cdr3_aa: CASSLPTTGELFF
cdr3_nt: TGTGCCAGCAGTCTACCCACCACCGGGGAGCTGTTTTTT

d_call: -
clone_size: -
v_call: TRBV29-1
j_call: TRBJ2-7
cdr3_aa: CSVDGDGNSYEQYF
cdr3_nt: TGCAGCGTTGACGGGGACGGTAATTCCTACGAGCAGTACTTC

d_call: -
clone_size: -
v_call: TRBV6-5
j_call: TRBJ1-1
cdr3_aa: CASSFATGTEAFF
cdr3_nt: TGTGCCAGCAGTTTCGCAACAGGCACTGAAGCTTTCTTT

d_call: -
clone_size: -
v_call: TRBV9
j_call: TRBJ2-1
cdr3_aa: CASSPDGDPTYEQFF
cdr3_nt: TGTGCCAGCAGCCCCGATGGGGACCCAACGTATGAGCAGTTCTTC

d_call: TRBD1
clone_size: few
v_call: TRBV13
j_call: TRBJ2-1
cdr3_aa: CASSPYGTANNEQFF
cdr3_nt: TGTGCCAGCAGCCCATATGGGACAGCTAACAATGAGCAGTTCTTC

d_call: -
clone_size: few
v_call: TRBV29-1
j_call: TRBJ2-2
cdr3_aa: CSVDWRGAGELFF
cdr3_nt: TGCAGCGTTGATTGGCGGGGCGCCGGGGAGCTGTTTTTT

d_call: -
clone_size: -
v_call: TRBV4-2
j_call: TRBJ2-3
cdr3_aa: CASSQIYRATDTQYF
cdr3_nt: TGTGCCAGCAGCCAGATCTACCGGGCCACAGATACGCAGTATTTT

d_call: TRBD2
clone_size: -
v_call: TRBV13
j_call: TRBJ2-1
cdr3_aa: CASKSSGTNEQFF
cdr3_nt: TGTGCCAGCAAAAGTAGCGGGACCAATGAGCAGTTCTTC

d_call: TRBD1
clone_size: -
v_call: TRBV6-6
j_call: TRBJ2-3
cdr3_aa: CASRPLDRSTDTQYF
cdr3_nt: TGTGCCAGCAGACCATTGGACAGGAGCACAGATACGCAGTATTTT

d_call: TRBD1
clone_size: once
v_call: TRBV9
j_call: TRBJ2-7
cdr3_aa: CASSAGTGGYEQYF
cdr3_nt: TGTGCCAGCAGCGCCGGGACAGGGGGATACGAGCAGTACTTC

d_call: -
clone_size: -
v_call: TRBV27
j_call: TRBJ2-2
cdr3_aa: CASSLGANTGELFF
cdr3_nt: TGTGCCAGCAGTTTGGGGGCGAACACCGGGGAGCTGTTTTTT

d_call: -
clone_size: few
v_call: TRBV28
j_call: TRBJ2-6
cdr3_aa: CASSLSGANVLTF
cdr3_nt: TGTGCCAGCAGTTTATCTGGGGCCAACGTCCTGACTTTC

d_call: TRBD1
clone_size: -
v_call: TRBV18
j_call: TRBJ1-1
cdr3_aa: CASSPSVDRDLIEAFF
cdr3_nt: TGTGCCAGCTCACCTTCGGTGGACAGGGACCTTATTGAAGCTTTCTTT

d_call: TRBD1
clone_size: -
v_call: TRBV11-2
j_call: TRBJ2-1
cdr3_aa: CASSSYSGQAPDSNEQFF
cdr3_nt: TGTGCCAGCAGCTCATACTCGGGACAGGCCCCAGATTCGAATGAGCAGTTCTTC

d_call: TRBD1
clone_size: -
v_call: TRBV30
j_call: TRBJ2-7
cdr3_aa: CAWGQGAVYEQYF
cdr3_nt: TGTGCCTGGGGACAGGGGGCAGTCTACGAGCAGTACTTC

d_call: -
clone_size: -
v_call: TRBV5-1
j_call: TRBJ2-1
cdr3_aa: CASSLGGSIWEQFF
cdr3_nt: TGCGCCAGCAGCTTGGGAGGGTCCATCTGGGAGCAGTTCTTC

d_call: -
clone_size: -
v_call: TRBV7-8
j_call: TRBJ2-6
cdr3_aa: CASSYLGPGANVLTF
cdr3_nt: TGTGCCAGCAGCTACTTAGGACCTGGGGCCAACGTCCTGACTTTC

d_call: -
clone_size: few
v_call: TRBV19
j_call: TRBJ2-5
cdr3_aa: CASSTPGLIQETQYF
cdr3_nt: TGTGCCAGTAGTACACCGGGACTGATCCAAGAGACCCAGTACTTC

d_call: -
clone_size: -
v_call: TRBV27
j_call: TRBJ2-5
cdr3_aa: CASRGDQETQYF
cdr3_nt: TGTGCCAGCAGGGGGGACCAAGAGACCCAGTACTTC

d_call: -
clone_size: -
v_call: TRBV2
j_call: TRBJ2-1
cdr3_aa: CASIGTSQFF
cdr3_nt: TGTGCCAGCATAGGAACATCGCAGTTCTTC

d_call: TRBD1
clone_size: -
v_call: TRBV6-5
j_call: TRBJ1-5
cdr3_aa: CASRDRGVGQPQHF
cdr3_nt: TGTGCCAGCAGGGACAGGGGTGTAGGTCAGCCCCAGCATTTT

d_call: TRBD2
clone_size: -
v_call: TRBV29-1
j_call: TRBJ2-1
cdr3_aa: CSVVIAGEGNEQFF
cdr3_nt: TGCAGCGTTGTCATAGCGGGAGAGGGCAATGAGCAGTTCTTC

d_call: -
clone_size: -
v_call: TRBV29-1
j_call: TRBJ2-1
cdr3_aa: CSVDAERGEQFF
cdr3_nt: TGCAGCGTTGATGCGGAAAGAGGTGAGCAGTTCTTC

d_call: -
clone_size: once
v_call: TRBV7-9
j_call: TRBJ1-1
cdr3_aa: CAWGTSSEAFF
cdr3_nt: TGTGCTTGGGGCACCTCATCTGAAGCTTTCTTT

d_call: -
clone_size: few
v_call: TRBV28
j_call: TRBJ1-1
cdr3_aa: CASSLTGSTEAFF
cdr3_nt: TGTGCCAGCAGTTTAACAGGTTCCACTGAAGCTTTCTTT

d_call: TRBD1
clone_size: few
v_call: TRBV30
j_call: TRBJ1-1
cdr3_aa: CAWSVPDRDFAEAFF
cdr3_nt: TGTGCCTGGAGTGTACCAGACAGGGATTTCGCTGAAGCTTTCTTT

d_call: -
clone_size: -
v_call: TRBV29-1
j_call: TRBJ2-7
cdr3_aa: CSVEEGSSYEQYF
cdr3_nt: TGCAGCGTTGAAGAGGGGAGCTCCTACGAGCAGTACTTC

d_call: TRBD1
clone_size: -
v_call: TRBV29-1
j_call: TRBJ1-1
cdr3_aa: CSADRGTEAFF
cdr3_nt: TGCAGCGCCGACAGGGGCACTGAAGCTTTCTTT

d_call: -
clone_size: -
v_call: TRBV29-1
j_call: TRBJ2-7
cdr3_aa: CSGGDFREQYF
cdr3_nt: TGCAGCGGCGGGGACTTTCGCGAGCAGTACTTC

d_call: -
clone_size: -
v_call: TRBV4-1
j_call: TRBJ2-1
cdr3_aa: CASSQRGYNEQFF
cdr3_nt: TGCGCCAGCAGCCAAAGGGGCTACAATGAGCAGTTCTTC

d_call: TRBD2
clone_size: -
v_call: TRBV30
j_call: TRBJ2-1
cdr3_aa: CAWVGLAGNEQFF
cdr3_nt: TGTGCCTGGGTCGGACTAGCGGGCAATGAGCAGTTCTTC

d_call: TRBD1
clone_size: few
v_call: TRBV2
j_call: TRBJ1-2
cdr3_aa: CASSESSGTGNGYTF
cdr3_nt: TGTGCCAGCAGTGAATCTAGTGGGACAGGGAATGGCTACACCTTC

d_call: -
clone_size: few
v_call: TRBV7-2
j_call: TRBJ2-7
cdr3_aa: CASSGTPYEQYF
cdr3_nt: TGTGCCAGCAGCGGGACTCCCTACGAGCAGTACTTC

d_call: TRBD1
clone_size: -
v_call: TRBV4-1
j_call: TRBJ2-7
cdr3_aa: CASSTAGQGSQYF
cdr3_nt: TGCGCCAGCAGCACCGCCGGACAGGGGTCACAGTACTTC